This T cell receptor (beta chain) was captured in a study of blood T cells in healthy people across ages. About the study: Template switching picked up about one barcoded beta molecule for each two T cells.

V was pared by 5 bases and J by 0 bases, with 12 bases between. Looked up from germline, CDR1 is SGHRS and CDR2 is YFSETQ. The CDR3 runs to 15 residues. Through a sample-barcoded 5' primer and a J-beta primer mix, a second PCR was run for roughly 7 to 11 cycles. Each CDR3 protein gets one entry after TCRdb re-called the 5' RACE reads with MiXCR. The table shows 450,000 to 700,000 distinct CDR3 sequences, with 27% occurring only once. This TCR was recovered from a woman between 70 and 85 years old in good health. Sequenced input: blood. The chain employs TRBV5-1 and TRBJ2-1; D possibly corresponds to TRBD2 (6 bases). The CDR3 loop reads CASSNAGYSYNEQFF. The CDR3 DNA reads TGCGCCAGCAGTAACGCGGGGTACTCCTACAATGAGCAGTTCTTC.